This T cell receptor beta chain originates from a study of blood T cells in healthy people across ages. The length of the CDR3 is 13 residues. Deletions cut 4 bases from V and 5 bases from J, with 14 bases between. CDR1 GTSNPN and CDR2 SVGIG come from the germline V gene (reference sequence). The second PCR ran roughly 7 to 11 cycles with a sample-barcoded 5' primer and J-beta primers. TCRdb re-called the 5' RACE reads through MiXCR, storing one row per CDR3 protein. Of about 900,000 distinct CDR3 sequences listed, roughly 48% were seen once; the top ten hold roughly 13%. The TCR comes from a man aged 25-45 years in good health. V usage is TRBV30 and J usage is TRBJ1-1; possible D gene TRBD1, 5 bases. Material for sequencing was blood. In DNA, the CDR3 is TGTGCCTGGATGCAGGGAGGGCGGACTGAAGCTTTCTTT. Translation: CAWMQGGRTEAFF.